This entry describes one T cell receptor (beta chain). This specimen comes from a study of control samples from healthy donors and cancer patients. This table comes from immunoSEQ multiplex PCR, and its TCRdb copy is limited to in-frame clones, with some not included. The sample records tens of thousands of clones, roughly 78% being singletons. This TCR was sampled from a woman aged 60-70 years in good health. Sample: blood.

CDR3 protein: CASSSRQSDTQYF. The DNA of the CDR3 is TGTGCCAGCAGTTCAAGACAGTCAGATACGCAGTATTTT. The rearrangement links TRBV6-5 to TRBJ2-3; maybe TRBD1 (5 bases). CDR3 size: 13 residues. Trimming took 4 bases from V and 4 from J, leaving 9 bases between them. CDR1 and CDR2 (germline): MNHEY, SVGAGI.